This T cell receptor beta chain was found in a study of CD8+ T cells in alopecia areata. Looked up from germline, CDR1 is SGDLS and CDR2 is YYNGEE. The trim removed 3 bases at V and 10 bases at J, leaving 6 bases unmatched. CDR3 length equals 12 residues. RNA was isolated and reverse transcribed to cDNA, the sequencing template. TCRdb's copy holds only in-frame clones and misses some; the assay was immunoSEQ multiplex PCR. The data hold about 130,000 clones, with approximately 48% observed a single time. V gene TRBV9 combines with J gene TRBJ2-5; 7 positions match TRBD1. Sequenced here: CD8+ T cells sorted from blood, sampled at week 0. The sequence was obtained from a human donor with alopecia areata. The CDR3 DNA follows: TGTGCCAGCAGCGGACAGGGTCTGGGCCAGTACTTC. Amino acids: CASSGQGLGQYF.